This T cell receptor beta chain was sequenced in a study of vaccination and CD4 T cells after COVID-19. V lost 3 bases to trimming and J lost 11 bases, with 10 bases between them. CDR1 and CDR2 from the germline V gene are MGHDK and SYGVNS. The CDR3 consists of 11 residues. TCRdb reprocessed the PCR reads via MiXCR and lists one record per CDR3 protein. The repertoire holds 21,000 or so distinct CDR3 sequences, with around three fifths as singletons. The rearrangement links TRBV25-1 to TRBJ1-1, with D maybe TRBD1 (5 bases). The sequencing used CD4+ T cells from blood, collected before SARS-CoV-2 vaccination. The sequence derives from a human donor who had recovered from COVID-19. The CDR3 DNA is TGTGCCAGCAGTGACAGGGTGGGGGCTTTCTTT. Translation: CASSDRVGAFF.